One and the same sample provided the 25 T cell receptor beta chains below, sequenced in a study of blood T cell repertoires in COVID-19. The assay was immunoSEQ multiplex PCR, and TCRdb's table has in-frame clones only and misses some. The sample has about 22,000 clones; around 83% are singletons. The sequenced sample was peripheral blood. These TCRs come from a man in his 70s with acute or convalescent COVID-19.

The chain couples TRBV28 to TRBJ2-1; D possibly corresponds to TRBD1 (8 bases). Per germline, CDR1 MDHEN and CDR2 SYDVKM. The CDR3 has 16 amino acids. Trimming stripped 7 bases from V and 6 bases from J, with 22 bases between. The CDR3 coding sequence is TGTGCCAGCATTCCCCAGGGGGCGGGAGCCCCCAATGAGCAGTTCTTC. This encodes CASIPQGAGAPNEQFF.

This clone occurred a few times. The chain recombines TRBV19 with TRBJ1-1, with a weak D call TRBD1 (6 bases). V was shortened by 6 bases and J by 4 bases, with 15 bases between the two germline ends. This CDR3 comprises 14 residues. The germline V gene encodes CDR1 LNHDA and CDR2 SQIVND (reference sequence). The CDR3 is CASSRGGAVTEAFF. CDR3 DNA sequence: TGTGCCAGTAGCCGGGGGGGGGCTGTCACTGAAGCTTTCTTT.

V usage is TRBV6-5 and J usage is TRBJ2-2; the D is unclear. Germline V gene data show CDR1 as MNHEY and CDR2 as SVGAGI. This CDR3 has 14 amino acids. Deletions cut 2 bases from V and 1 base from J, with 5 bases between. CDR3 DNA sequence: TGTGCCAGCAGTTACACCGGGAACACCGGGGAGCTGTTTTTT. Amino acid sequence: CASSYTGNTGELFF.

The genes are TRBV27 and TRBJ2-6; TRBD2 matches 8 bases. Germline CDR1 reads MNHEY; CDR2 reads SMNVEV (reference sequence). This CDR3 has 20 amino acids. V shed 4 bases and J 1 base; nucleotides not matched to a gene: 15. The CDR3 sequence is CASSSRARGLGPSGANVLTF. CDR3 sequence (DNA): TGTGCCAGCAGTTCAAGGGCGCGGGGACTAGGTCCTTCTGGGGCCAACGTCCTGACTTTC.

This chain uses TRBV6-2 or TRBV6-3 with TRBJ1-2; the D gene is possibly TRBD1 (6 bases). The CDR3 is made up of 16 amino acids. Trimming stripped 2 bases from V and 2 bases from J, with 15 bases between. Germline V gene lookup returns CDR1 MNHEY and CDR2 SVGEGT. CDR3 sequence reads: CASSYERTETNYGYTF. The DNA of the CDR3 is TGTGCCAGCAGTTACGAGAGGACAGAAACGAACTATGGCTACACCTTC.

The chain uses TRBV5-4 and TRBJ2-1; D is uncertain. Germline CDR1 SGHNT, CDR2 YYREEE (reference sequence). V gave up 0 bases and J gave up 2 bases, with 9 bases separating them. This CDR3 region has 15 residues. CDR3 sequence reads: CASSLGPRTYNEQFF. DNA for the CDR3: TGTGCCAGCAGCTTGGGGCCCAGGACCTACAATGAGCAGTTCTTC.

The chain has TRBV29-1 and TRBJ2-7; D is possibly TRBD2 (5 bases). The V end was cut by 4 bases, the J end by 2 bases, with 12 bases between. The length of the CDR3 is 13 residues. Looked up from germline, CDR1 is SQVTM and CDR2 is ANQGSEA. CDR3 sequence: CSVVSGITYEQYF. The CDR3 DNA reads TGCAGCGTTGTGTCGGGGATTACCTACGAGCAGTACTTC.

This rearrangement joins TRBV5-1 to TRBJ2-7; tentatively, D is TRBD1 (5 bases). Trimming removed 7 bases from V and 0 bases from J, with 11 bases in between. CDR1 is SGHRS, CDR2 YFSETQ, per germline. This CDR3 is built from 13 residues. The CDR3 sequence: CASGASGSYEQYF. CDR3 sequence (DNA): TGCGCCAGCGGGGCGTCCGGCTCCTACGAGCAGTACTTC. The whole variable domain, remainder taken from reference TRBV5-1 and TRBJ2-7, is KAGVTQTPRYLIKTRGQQVTLSCSPISGHRSVSWYQQTPGQGLQFLFEYFSETQRNKGNFPGRFSGRQFSNSRSEMNVSTLELGDSALYLCASGASGSYEQYFGPGTRLTVT.

The chain carries TRBV18 and TRBJ1-1; D unresolved. V lost 3 bases, J lost 1 base, and 6 bases lay in between. Germline CDR1 KGHSH, CDR2 LQKENI. The CDR3 totals 13 residues. CDR3 loop: CASSPQWNTEAFF. The CDR3 region has the DNA TGTGCCAGCTCACCTCAGTGGAACACTGAAGCTTTCTTT. Based on the CDR3 plus reference TRBV18 and TRBJ1-1, the full variable domain is NAGVMQNPRHLVRRRGQEARLRCSPMKGHSHVYWYRQLPEEGLKFMVYLQKENIIDESGMPKERFSAEFPKEGPSILRIQQVVRGDSAAYFCASSPQWNTEAFFGQGTRLTVV.

This rearrangement joins TRBV3-1 (or the pseudogene TRBV3-2) to TRBJ1-3; D perhaps matches TRBD1 (6 bases). The CDR3 length is 15 residues. V was pared by 1 base and J by 2 bases, with 9 bases between. Germline CDR1 is LGHDT and CDR2 is YNNKEL (reference sequence). The CDR3 region is CASSQGDMPGNTIYF. The DNA for the CDR3 is TGTGCCAGCAGCCAAGGGGACATGCCTGGAAACACCATATATTTT.

This clone has more than one count but fewer than ten. The chain uses TRBV7-2 and TRBJ2-6; D gene unclear. Trimming took 3 bases from V and 0 from J, leaving 3 bases between them. Looked up from germline, CDR1 is SGHTA and CDR2 is FQGNSA. The length of the CDR3 is 14 residues. The CDR3 bases are TGTGCCAGCAGCTTTAACTCTGGGGCCAACGTCCTGACTTTC. Its translation: CASSFNSGANVLTF.

By proportion, this clone is medium-sized. The rearrangement joins TRBV10-3 to TRBJ1-5; D is unclear. V was shortened by 4 bases and J by 5 bases, with 15 bases between the two germline ends. This CDR3 spans 15 amino acids. Per the germline V gene, CDR1 is ENHRY and CDR2 is SYGVKD. This CDR3 reads CAISGGAGRDQPQHF. The CDR3 nucleotides read TGTGCCATCAGTGGGGGAGCGGGAAGGGATCAGCCCCAGCATTTT.

This clone was found a few times. V and J are TRBV4-2 and TRBJ1-5; D is unclear. Germline CDR1 LGHNA, CDR2 YNFKEQ. CDR3 length: 15 amino acids. Trimming took off 0 bases at V and 3 bases at J, with 9 bases between the two ends. The CDR3 region is CASSQDSRSNQPQHF. The CDR3 DNA follows: TGTGCCAGCAGCCAAGATTCCCGGTCCAATCAGCCCCAGCATTTT.

The chain has TRBV4-3 and TRBJ2-7; D is perhaps TRBD2 (6 bases). Germline V gives CDR1 LGHNA, CDR2 YSLEER. The CDR3 has 14 amino acids. V shed 1 base and J shed 2 bases, with 9 bases lying between them. Written as DNA, the CDR3 is TGCGCCAGCAGCCAAGTGGGGGGAACCTACGAGCAGTACTTC. As protein: CASSQVGGTYEQYF.

V is TRBV7-9 and J is TRBJ1-2; 7 bases fit TRBD1. The trim removed 2 bases at V and 8 bases at J, leaving 11 bases unmatched. Germline V gene lookup returns CDR1 SEHNR and CDR2 FQNEAQ (reference sequence). CDR3 size: 15 residues. The CDR3 protein is CASSLSPNQGGGYTF. In nucleotides, the CDR3 is TGTGCCAGCAGCTTATCCCCTAACCAGGGGGGAGGCTACACCTTC. The full variable domain, completed using reference TRBV7-9 and TRBJ1-2, is DTGVSQNPRHKITKRGQNVTFRCDPISEHNRLYWYRQTLGQGPEFLTYFQNEAQLEKSRLLSDRFSAERPKGSFSTLEIQRTEQGDSAMYLCASSLSPNQGGGYTFGSGTRLTVV.

The chain links TRBV5-4 to TRBJ1-1, with D hard to call. The ends were cut back, 0 bases at V and 6 bases at J, with 15 bases in the middle. This CDR3 region has 15 residues. The germline CDR1 and CDR2 sequences are SGHNT and YYREEE (reference sequence). CDR3 sequence reads: CASSLDPRIESEAFF. CDR3 coding DNA: TGTGCCAGCAGCTTGGACCCGAGGATCGAGTCTGAAGCTTTCTTT.

This sequence joins TRBV5-1 and TRBJ2-1; a weak D match, TRBD2 (6 bases). This CDR3 comprises 12 residues. V lost 4 bases to trimming and J lost 15 bases, with 17 bases between them. The germline CDR1 and CDR2 sequences are SGHRS and YFSETQ. Here the CDR3 DNA reads TGCGCCAGCAGCCTTGACCGGGAGCATGGGTTCTTC. Translating it yields CASSLDREHGFF.

The chain links TRBV5-1 to TRBJ1-1, with D uncertain. This CDR3 region has 14 residues. Trimming cost V 0 bases and J 1 base, with 7 bases left between them. CDR1 is SGHRS, CDR2 YFSETQ, per germline. CDR3: CASSLGSGNTEAFF. For the CDR3, the DNA is TGCGCCAGCAGCTTGGGTTCGGGGAACACTGAAGCTTTCTTT.

This chain links TRBV7-8 with TRBJ2-2; 9 bases are a match to TRBD2. CDR1 is SGHVS, CDR2 FQNEAQ, per germline. The CDR3 consists of 17 residues. After removal of 6 bases from V and 4 bases from J, the junction contained 12 bases not matched to a gene. The DNA of the CDR3 is TGTGCCAGCAGGCCAGCGGGGAGCGGGAGGAGCACCGGGGAGCTGTTTTTT. Translated, it gives CASRPAGSGRSTGELFF.

This clone was picked up one time. V gene TRBV10-3 combines with J gene TRBJ1-1; the D is unclear. Per germline, CDR1 ENHRY and CDR2 SYGVKD. Trimming removed 4 bases at V and 5 bases at J, with 11 bases between. This CDR3 has 13 amino acids. The CDR3: CAISGRGGTEAFF. The CDR3 nucleotides read TGTGCCATCAGTGGCCGGGGAGGAACTGAAGCTTTCTTT.

The chain has TRBV28 and TRBJ2-1; the match to TRBD2 covers 8 bases. Trimming removed 10 bases from V and 4 bases from J; junction bases left unmatched: 15. The CDR3 is 16 residues long. Germline V CDR1 and CDR2: MDHEN, SYDVKM. CDR3 residues: CATITSGYDRYNEQFF. The CDR3 DNA reads as TGTGCCACCATAACTAGCGGATACGATAGATACAATGAGCAGTTCTTC.

V usage is TRBV2 and J usage is TRBJ1-5; 8 nucleotides line up with TRBD1. Germline V gives CDR1 SNHLY, CDR2 FYNNEI. J was trimmed by 6 bases and V by 10 bases; bases with no gene match: 5. This CDR3 region has 12 residues. The CDR3 DNA sequence: TGTGCCACTTCAGGGGGCAGTCAGCCCCAGCATTTT. Amino acids: CATSGGSQPQHF.

V gene TRBV9 combines with J gene TRBJ2-7; a weak D match, TRBD1 (6 bases). Trimming shortened V by 3 bases and J by 6 bases, and 13 bases separated the two germline ends. The CDR3 is made up of 13 amino acids. The germline V gene encodes CDR1 SGDLS and CDR2 YYNGEE. The CDR3 spells CASSALGGSEQYF. The CDR3 DNA is TGTGCCAGCAGCGCCCTTGGGGGCAGCGAGCAGTACTTC.

The rearrangement links TRBV20-1 to TRBJ2-1; perhaps TRBD2 as D (5 bases). V was pared by 6 bases and J by 10 bases, with 13 bases between. CDR3 length: 11 residues. Looked up from germline, CDR1 is DFQATT and CDR2 is SNEGSKA (reference sequence). This CDR3 reads CSAPSGSEQFF. The CDR3 DNA is TGCAGTGCCCCGTCGGGGTCGGAGCAGTTCTTC.

This chain connects TRBV19 to TRBJ1-5, with 8 bases fitting TRBD1. CDR1 is LNHDA, CDR2 SQIVND, per germline (reference sequence). This CDR3 is 14 amino acids long. V trimming: 10 bases; J trimming: 7 bases; junction bases outside the gene matches: 12. The CDR3 coding sequence is TGTGCCACCCGACAGGGGCCCCCAGGACAGCCCCAGCATTTT. Translating it yields CATRQGPPGQPQHF.